This T cell receptor beta chain was found in a study of CD8 T cells in Susac syndrome. This CDR3 is 13 amino acids long. The V gene end was trimmed by 2 bases and the J gene end by 4 bases; junction bases not matched to a gene: 2. Germline V lookup: CDR1 SQVTM, CDR2 ANQGSEA. While CD8+ and CD4+ T cells were isolated negatively, TEMRA cells were enriched by FACS. RNA was extracted with the RNeasy kit, and a quantity of roughly 0.5 to 1 ug was reverse transcribed using random hexamers. Via MiXCR, TCRdb re-called the immunoSEQ multiplex PCR reads, giving one row per CDR3 protein. The sample has under 200,000 distinct CDR3 sequences; around 94% are singletons.

V is TRBV29-1 and J is TRBJ2-3; 8 nucleotides align to TRBD2. Sequenced sample: CD4+ T cells from PBMCs. The receptor was derived from a human donor in good health. CDR3 DNA sequence: TGCAGCGTTGAACCGGGGGGGCCAGATACGCAGTATTTT. It specifies CSVEPGGPDTQYF.